This T cell receptor (beta chain) was captured by sequencing in a study of shared clonotypes between healthy human individuals. Broader study findings: Few donors limited the genetic and exposure-history diversity represented.

Every immunoSEQ plate was one replicate of a subset's evenly spread DNA. Methods used by the authors: Owing to the provision of junction-only sequences devoid of quality scores by immunoSEQ, filtering differed. Measured with immunoSEQ multiplex PCR; TCRdb has only the in-frame clones, and not every one. V, J and clone size were drawn from that table, and D and trimming were deduced from the DNA. Among over 400,000 clones listed, about 85% were seen once. To note about this clone: The antigen remains unidentified.

The V gene's germline CDR1 is MGHRA and CDR2 YSYEKL. The CDR3 contains 17 residues. Trimming left V 4 bases short and J 0 bases short, with 16 bases between. Sequencing input: PBMCs. The chain couples TRBV4-1 to TRBJ2-1, with D hard to call. The TCR originated in a woman aged 40 to 50 in good health. Some clones in this sample may be carry-over from other donors' samples. CDR3 bases: TGCGCCAGCAGCCGGAAGCTGACCCAAAGCTCCTACAATGAGCAGTTCTTC. Encoded protein: CASSRKLTQSSYNEQFF.